These T cell receptor beta chains were read from a single sample in a study of T-cell memory formation after mild COVID-19. One entry per CDR3 protein, called by TCRdb with MiXCR from the 5' RACE reads. The sample holds around 340,000 distinct CDR3 sequences; roughly an eighth are singletons and the top ten take about 20%. Input material: PBMCs or a T cell subset sorted from them (not recorded which). These receptors were taken from a man younger than 30 who had mild COVID-19 (a few samples of this study predate the infection). Cell type and time point are not known. CDR3s include the opening cysteine and the closing phenylalanine or tryptophan. A D gene is named only where the DNA matches it firmly. Part of the rows lack a size; the others show once, few, many or a class for expanded clones.

>few|TRBV2|-|TRBJ2-5
CASSDRGQETQYF
TGTGCCAGCAGTGACAGGGGACAAGAGACCCAGTACTTC
>few|TRBV20-1|-|TRBJ2-3
CSATSFSDTQYF
TGCAGTGCTACCTCTTTTTCGGATACGCAGTATTTT
>many|TRBV14|-|TRBJ2-3
CASSQEIVTGTQYF
TGTGCCAGCAGCCAAGAGATAGTCACGGGGACGCAGTATTTT
>few|TRBV19|-|TRBJ1-2
CASSGWENYGYTF
TGTGCCAGTAGTGGTTGGGAAAACTATGGCTACACCTTC
>few|TRBV3-1|-|TRBJ2-2
CASTPGHGTGELFF
TGTGCCAGCACCCCGGGCCACGGGACCGGGGAGCTGTTTTTT
>few|TRBV12-3/TRBV12-4|-|TRBJ1-4
CASSPPTTAGEKLFF
TGTGCCAGCAGTCCCCCGACTACGGCAGGCGAAAAACTGTTTTTT
>-|TRBV4-2|-|TRBJ2-1
CASSPPLGNEQFF
TGTGCCAGCAGCCCCCCCTTGGGCAATGAGCAGTTCTTC
>few|TRBV7-3|-|TRBJ1-6
CASSQTGSSYNSPLHF
TGTGCCAGCAGCCAGACAGGCAGCTCCTATAATTCACCCCTCCACTTT
>many|TRBV5-4|-|TRBJ2-3
CASSFGGPFDTQYF
TGTGCCAGCAGCTTCGGGGGCCCCTTCGATACGCAGTATTTT
>-|TRBV27|TRBD1|TRBJ1-1
CASRLGQGTEAFF
TGTGCCAGCAGACTAGGACAGGGAACTGAAGCTTTCTTT
>-|TRBV20-1|TRBD1|TRBJ1-1
CSAVNYQGGTEAFF
TGCAGTGCTGTTAACTACCAGGGGGGCACTGAAGCTTTCTTT
>-|TRBV5-5|-|TRBJ2-5
CASSFGGAGEETQYF
TGTGCCAGCAGCTTCGGCGGGGCCGGGGAAGAGACCCAGTACTTC
>few|TRBV7-3|-|TRBJ2-5
CASSFFGLGETQYF
TGTGCCAGCAGCTTTTTTGGGTTAGGGGAGACCCAGTACTTC
>-|TRBV6-4|TRBD2|TRBJ2-1
CASSDSGGTNEQFF
TGTGCCAGCAGTGACAGCGGGGGGACCAATGAGCAGTTCTTC
>few|TRBV7-9|TRBD1|TRBJ2-7
CASSLDLDREAQQYF
TGTGCCAGCAGCTTAGACCTGGACAGGGAAGCCCAGCAGTACTTC
>-|TRBV7-9|TRBD2|TRBJ2-1
CASSQRGGQLNEQFF
TGTGCCAGCAGCCAGCGGGGGGGCCAGTTGAATGAGCAGTTCTTC
>many|TRBV7-8|-|TRBJ2-5
CASSLAWHQETQYF
TGTGCCAGCAGCTTAGCTTGGCACCAAGAGACCCAGTACTTC
>few|TRBV19|TRBD1|TRBJ1-6
CASSIEGQGLSPLHF
TGTGCCAGTAGTATCGAGGGACAGGGGCTTTCACCCCTCCACTTT
>many|TRBV5-5|-|TRBJ2-2
CASSGGRGNTGELFF
TGTGCCAGCAGTGGAGGTCGGGGGAACACCGGGGAGCTGTTTTTT
>-|TRBV20-1|TRBD1|TRBJ1-3
CSARPGGSGNTIYF
TGCAGTGCTCGACCAGGGGGCTCTGGAAACACCATATATTTT
>-|TRBV18|TRBD2|TRBJ2-3
CASSPTASGGTDTQYF
TGTGCCAGCTCACCAACGGCTAGCGGGGGCACAGATACGCAGTATTTT
>many|TRBV7-9|-|TRBJ1-5
CASSSGVEGPQHF
TGTGCCAGCAGCTCTGGAGTGGAAGGTCCCCAGCATTTT
>-|TRBV7-8|-|TRBJ2-7
CASSLAEGGPTYEQYF
TGTGCCAGCAGCTTAGCGGAGGGCGGTCCAACCTACGAGCAGTACTTC
>few|TRBV5-6|-|TRBJ2-3
CASSLGQGHTDTQYF
TGTGCCAGCAGCTTGGGCCAGGGCCACACAGATACGCAGTATTTT
>few|TRBV7-3|-|TRBJ2-3
CASSSRPGPPDTQYF
TGTGCCAGCAGCTCGCGGCCAGGCCCCCCAGATACGCAGTATTTT
>many|TRBV5-1|-|TRBJ2-1
CASSLGGLSYNEQFF
TGCGCCAGCAGCTTAGGGGGACTCTCCTACAATGAGCAGTTCTTC
>-|TRBV10-2|TRBD2|TRBJ2-3
CASRDGGGTYTQYF
TGCGCCAGCAGAGATGGCGGGGGAACCTATACGCAGTATTTT
>many|TRBV12-3/TRBV12-4|TRBD1|TRBJ1-1
CASSFSAGQGGRTFF
TGTGCCAGCAGTTTTAGCGCGGGACAGGGGGGAAGAACTTTCTTT
>-|TRBV5-4|TRBD2|TRBJ2-1
CASSLDVAGGEQFF
TGTGCCAGCAGCTTGGATGTAGCGGGGGGTGAGCAGTTCTTC
>-|TRBV5-5|-|TRBJ1-4
CASSSPPGDRTNEKLFF
TGTGCCAGCAGCTCACCCCCTGGGGATAGGACTAATGAAAAACTGTTTTTT
>-|TRBV11-2|-|TRBJ1-1
CASSPEGGSTEAFF
TGTGCCAGCAGCCCGGAGGGCGGGAGCACTGAAGCTTTCTTT
>-|TRBV4-2|TRBD1|TRBJ1-2
CASSQEQGAVGYTF
TGTGCCAGCAGCCAAGAGCAGGGGGCCGTTGGCTACACCTTC
>-|TRBV5-1|-|TRBJ2-3
CASSIGTVSGDTQYF
TGCGCCAGCAGCATAGGGACGGTATCGGGAGATACGCAGTATTTT
>-|TRBV20-1|TRBD2|TRBJ2-1
CSARLAGGPDNEQFF
TGCAGTGCTAGATTAGCGGGGGGGCCAGACAATGAGCAGTTCTTC
>many|TRBV12-3/TRBV12-4|-|TRBJ2-3
CASSLQTDTQYF
TGTGCCAGCAGTTTGCAGACAGATACGCAGTATTTT
>-|TRBV5-1|-|TRBJ2-2
CASSARGWGNTGELFF
TGCGCCAGCAGCGCTAGAGGATGGGGGAACACCGGGGAGCTGTTTTTT
>many|TRBV3-1|-|TRBJ1-4
CASKATTNEKLFF
TGTGCCAGCAAGGCCACAACTAATGAAAAACTGTTTTTT
>few|TRBV20-1|-|TRBJ2-3
CSARSLPTDTQYF
TGCAGTGCGCGGTCGTTACCCACAGATACGCAGTATTTT
>-|TRBV4-2|-|TRBJ1-1
CASSVGLANTEAFF
TGTGCCAGCAGCGTGGGACTTGCGAACACTGAAGCTTTCTTT
>few|TRBV7-9|-|TRBJ2-7
CASAVSGPLDEQYF
TGTGCCAGCGCCGTATCGGGGCCTCTGGACGAGCAGTACTTC
>many|TRBV4-3|-|TRBJ2-3
CASSQDPSRADTQYF
TGCGCCAGCAGCCAAGATCCCTCTAGAGCAGATACGCAGTATTTT
>few|TRBV6-2/TRBV6-3|-|TRBJ1-1
CASSGGLGPEAFF
TGTGCCAGCAGTGGCGGCCTAGGGCCTGAAGCTTTCTTT
>many|TRBV10-2|-|TRBJ2-5
CASSVSGRETQYF
TGCGCCAGCTCGGTTTCAGGCCGGGAGACCCAGTACTTC
>-|TRBV29-1|-|TRBJ2-3
CSVEGGRSTDTQYF
TGCAGCGTTGAAGGTGGTAGAAGCACAGATACGCAGTATTTT
>-|TRBV18|-|TRBJ2-7
CASSPAGGGYEQYF
TGTGCCAGCTCACCCGCCGGAGGAGGCTACGAGCAGTACTTC